The 19 T cell receptor beta chains in this list originate from one sample, sequenced in a study of cytomegalovirus exposure and HLA in healthy donors. 13 Jbeta primers and 60 Vbeta primers were used for the PCR. Using immunoSEQ multiplex PCR, the repertoire was profiled, and TCRdb retains in-frame clones only, with some absent. This table holds tens of thousands of clones, roughly 72% found once. Sequences were obtained from PBMCs. The origin of the receptors is a man aged 30 to 39 in good health and CMV-seronegative.

The genes are TRBV5-1 and TRBJ1-4; D remains unclear. V was trimmed by 4 bases and J by 0 bases, leaving 7 bases between them. Per germline, CDR1 SGHRS and CDR2 YFSETQ. CDR3 length: 14 residues. CDR3 region: CASSPVATNEKLFF. The CDR3 region has the DNA TGCGCCAGCAGCCCGGTTGCAACTAATGAAAAACTGTTTTTT.

The rearrangement links TRBV11-2 to TRBJ2-3; 7 bases agree with TRBD2. The CDR3 totals 15 residues. CDR1 and CDR2 (germline): SGHAT, FQNNGV. Germline trimming cut 6 bases from V and 1 base from J; bases unmatched to any gene: 7. In DNA form, the CDR3 reads TGTGCCAGCAGATCCCGAAGCGGGGGCACAGATACGCAGTATTTT. Translation: CASRSRSGGTDTQYF.

The V gene is TRBV27, the J gene TRBJ1-1; D not resolved. This CDR3 is 14 amino acids long. Germline CDR1 is MNHEY and CDR2 is SMNVEV (reference sequence). V gave up 4 bases and J gave up 1 base, with 10 bases separating them. In nucleotides, the CDR3 is TGTGCCAGCAGTTCGGGGAACCCGAACACTGAAGCTTTCTTT. Protein product: CASSSGNPNTEAFF.

V is TRBV27 and J is TRBJ2-5, with 9 bases aligning to TRBD2. Germline lookup yields CDR1 MNHEY and CDR2 SMNVEV (reference sequence). CDR3 length: 14 residues. V dropped 3 bases and J dropped 5; count of bases not matched to a gene: 4. This CDR3 is CASSFGSGGETQYF. The DNA for the CDR3 is TGTGCCAGCAGTTTTGGTAGCGGGGGCGAGACCCAGTACTTC.

V and J are TRBV9 and TRBJ2-5, with a tentative D call TRBD1 (5 bases). V shed 4 bases and J shed 4 bases, with 8 bases lying between them. The CDR3 runs 12 residues. CDR1 and CDR2 (germline): SGDLS, YYNGEE. In nucleotides, the CDR3 is TGTGCCAGCAGCCCGCAGGGAGAGACCCAGTACTTC. Amino acids: CASSPQGETQYF. Using reference TRBV9 and TRBJ2-5 for the parts outside the CDR3, the full variable domain is DSGVTQTPKHLITATGQRVTLRCSPRSGDLSVYWYQQSLDQGLQFLIQYYNGEERAKGNILERFSAQQFPDLHSELNLSSLELGDSALYFCASSPQGETQYFGPGTRLLVL.

CDR3 sequence (DNA): TGTGCCAGCAGCTTGGTACTAGCGGGAGTGGAGGAGACCCAGTACTTC. Its protein product is CASSLVLAGVEETQYF. The rearrangement links TRBV5-6 to TRBJ2-5, with 11 bases lining up with TRBD2. Germline V gene lookup returns CDR1 SGHDT and CDR2 YYEEEE. Unmatched junction bases numbered 6, after V lost 0 bases and J lost 5 bases. The CDR3 covers 16 residues.

The sample holds one count of this clone. V gene TRBV19 combines with J gene TRBJ2-3, with a weak D call TRBD1 (6 bases). This CDR3 contains 12 residues. The germline CDR1 and CDR2 sequences are LNHDA and SQIVND (reference sequence). The germline V and J ends were trimmed by 10 bases and 1 base, with 9 bases remaining between them. CDR3 DNA: TGTGCCACCCGGACAGGCACAGATACGCAGTATTTT. Translated, it gives CATRTGTDTQYF.

The chain recombines TRBV29-1 with TRBJ2-3; TRBD2 matches 8 bases. Germline V gene sequence: CDR1 SQVTM, CDR2 ANQGSEA. The junction had 1 base not matched to a gene; V was cut back by 7 bases and J by 1 base. The CDR3 runs to 12 residues. CDR3 sequence: CSAAGGTDTQYF. The CDR3 DNA is TGCAGCGCAGCGGGGGGCACAGATACGCAGTATTTT.

The sample holds one count of this clone. V and J are TRBV10-2 and TRBJ2-7; 10 bases are shared with TRBD1. The CDR3 loop spans 17 amino acids. The germline V gene encodes CDR1 WSHSY and CDR2 SAAADI. V gave up 3 bases and J gave up 9 bases; unmatched junction bases: 17. Here the CDR3 DNA reads TGCGCCAGCAGTGATTTTGACCCTTTGACAGGGGGCCCGGGGCAGTACGTC. Its translation is CASSDFDPLTGGPGQYV.

The gene calls are TRBV6-5 and TRBJ1-2; D unclear. The CDR3 runs 14 residues. Germline V lookup: CDR1 MNHEY, CDR2 SVGAGI. V lost 4 bases and J 0 bases, leaving 9 bases between the germline ends. The CDR3 region is CASSSSRSNYGYTF. For the CDR3, the DNA is TGTGCCAGCAGTTCCAGTCGTTCTAACTATGGCTACACCTTC.

The chain combines TRBV9 with TRBJ2-1; D might be TRBD2 (7 bases). Germline values: CDR1 SGDLS, CDR2 YYNGEE. This CDR3 has 16 residues. The V and J ends lost 0 bases and 9 bases respectively, with 19 bases between them. The DNA for the CDR3 is TGTGCCAGCAGCGTAGTTTCGGCGGGGGCAGTGGGTGAGCAGTTCTTC. It specifies CASSVVSAGAVGEQFF.

V gene TRBV9 combines with J gene TRBJ1-1, with 7 bases identical to TRBD1. In germline, CDR1 is SGDLS, CDR2 YYNGEE. The V segment lost 4 bases and the J segment 1 base; nucleotides outside the gene matches: 4. The CDR3 has 14 residues. The chain's CDR3 is CASSSQGRNTEAFF. The CDR3 DNA is TGTGCCAGCAGCTCACAGGGGCGGAACACTGAAGCTTTCTTT.

The rearrangement uses TRBV4-3 and TRBJ1-6; D is uncertain. Germline assignment: CDR1 LGHNA and CDR2 YSLEER. V was clipped by 0 bases and J by 0 bases, with 9 bases between them. There are 17 residues in the CDR3. DNA of the CDR3: TGCGCCAGCAGCCAAGATTCAGCGAGCTCCTATAATTCACCCCTCCACTTT. As protein: CASSQDSASSYNSPLHF.

V and J are TRBV5-6 and TRBJ1-1; 7 bases map to TRBD1. Trimming removed 8 bases from V and 5 bases from J; junction bases left unmatched: 9. CDR1 is SGHDT, CDR2 YYEEEE, per germline. There are 13 residues in the CDR3. As DNA, the CDR3 is TGTGCCAGTGCCGGGACAGAGACTACTGAAGCTTTCTTT. Its translation is CASAGTETTEAFF.

The chain carries TRBV19 and TRBJ2-5; D gene unclear. Germline V lookup: CDR1 LNHDA, CDR2 SQIVND (reference sequence). Between the trimmed V and J ends, which lost 7 bases and 2 bases, there was a span of 17 bases. This CDR3 is 15 amino acids long. CDR3 nucleotide sequence: TGTGCCAGTACAACAACCTGGGCAGGTCAAGAGACCCAGTACTTC. This sequence encodes CASTTTWAGQETQYF.

V usage is TRBV9 and J usage is TRBJ2-7; maybe TRBD2 (7 bases). The CDR3 spans 16 residues. CDR1 is SGDLS, CDR2 YYNGEE, per germline. Between the trimmed V and J ends, which lost 0 bases and 2 bases, there was a span of 15 bases. The CDR3 here is CASSVEGGLNTYEQYF. The CDR3, as DNA: TGTGCCAGCAGCGTAGAGGGGGGACTAAATACCTACGAGCAGTACTTC.

V gene TRBV29-1 combines with J gene TRBJ2-5; 11 nucleotides line up with TRBD1. CDR3 length equals 15 residues. Trimming took 1 base from V and 11 from J; bases not matched to a gene: 12. CDR1 SQVTM and CDR2 ANQGSEA come from the germline V gene. The CDR3 loop is CSVEGTGGAGGEQYF. The CDR3 DNA reads as TGCAGCGTTGAAGGGACAGGGGGCGCGGGAGGGGAGCAGTACTTC. The full variable domain, with the rest looked up from reference TRBV29-1 and TRBJ2-5, is SAVISQKPSRDICQRGTSLTIQCQVDSQVTMMFWYRQQPGQSLTLIATANQGSEATYESGFVIDKFPISRPNLTFSTLTVSNMSPEDSSIYLCSVEGTGGAGGEQYFGPGTRLLVL.

This clone was observed a single time. This chain connects TRBV6-5 to TRBJ1-2, with D hard to call. The CDR3 consists of 16 residues. Germline V gene data show CDR1 as MNHEY and CDR2 as SVGAGI. The V and J ends lost 2 bases and 2 bases respectively, with 15 bases between them. The CDR3 reads CASSYSESGFNYGYTF. The CDR3 DNA sequence: TGTGCCAGCAGTTACAGTGAGTCCGGGTTCAACTATGGCTACACCTTC.

The chain combines TRBV7-9 with TRBJ1-1, with TRBD1 identical over 7 bases. This CDR3 is built from 14 residues. Germline V gene lookup returns CDR1 SEHNR and CDR2 FQNEAQ (reference sequence). J gave up 5 bases and V 5 bases, and 8 bases lay outside the gene matches. The CDR3: CASSPPGRGTEAFF. In nucleotides, the CDR3 is TGTGCCAGCAGCCCCCCGGGCAGGGGGACTGAAGCTTTCTTT.